Shown below are 12 T cell receptor beta chains from a single sample sequenced in a study of blood T cells in healthy people across ages. A J-beta primer mix and a sample-barcoded 5' primer were used in a second PCR of about 7 to 12 cycles. TCRdb re-analysed the 5' RACE reads in MiXCR, keeping a single row per CDR3 protein. The data show 700,000 to 900,000 distinct CDR3 sequences, about 55% seen once. Sequencing input: blood. All receptors derive from a man older than 75 in good health.

The gene calls are TRBV24-1 and TRBJ2-2; TRBD2 matches 11 bases. The CDR3 has 18 residues. The germline V gene has CDR1 KGHDR and CDR2 SFDVKD. Losses at the gene ends were 4 bases for V and 2 bases for J; bases not matched to a gene: 8. CDR3 region: CATSDPPSGRLNTGELFF. The CDR3 nucleotides read TGTGCCACCAGTGACCCACCTAGCGGGAGGCTCAACACCGGGGAGCTGTTTTTT.

The chain is built from TRBV28 and TRBJ1-2; D perhaps matches TRBD1 (6 bases). V lost 3 bases and J lost 4, with 12 bases in between. CDR3 length: 14 residues. Germline CDR1 reads MDHEN; CDR2 reads SYDVKM. The CDR3, as DNA: TGTGCCAGCAGTTTTTTCGGGGGCAGCTATGGCTACACCTTC. This encodes CASSFFGGSYGYTF.

The DNA for the CDR3 is TGTGCCAGCAGCTTGTCCGGGACTAGCGGGGGTGAGCAGTTCTTC. Its translation is CASSLSGTSGGEQFF. The chain recombines TRBV7-2 with TRBJ2-1; 14 bases are a match to TRBD2. This CDR3 is built from 15 residues. Trimming at V came to 3 bases and at J to 9 bases, leaving 4 bases not matched to a gene. Looked up from germline, CDR1 is SGHTA and CDR2 is FQGNSA.

The chain links TRBV6-1 to TRBJ2-3; tentatively, D is TRBD1 (5 bases). Germline V gene data show CDR1 as MNHNS and CDR2 as SASEGT. The CDR3 loop spans 15 amino acids. V lost 1 base and J lost 3, with 11 bases in between. The CDR3 spells CASSEEVQGTDTQYF. Written as DNA, the CDR3 is TGTGCCAGCAGTGAAGAGGTCCAGGGAACAGATACGCAGTATTTT.

This chain connects TRBV29-1 to TRBJ2-5; 10 positions agree with TRBD2. Unmatched junction bases numbered 15, after V lost 6 bases and J lost 5 bases. CDR3 length equals 16 residues. Looked up from germline, CDR1 is SQVTM and CDR2 is ANQGSEA. CDR3 sequence reads: CSVRSKGLAWGETQYF. The CDR3 DNA reads TGCAGCGTCCGATCAAAGGGACTAGCGTGGGGGGAGACCCAGTACTTC.

This sequence joins TRBV2 and TRBJ1-4; D is ambiguous. The V end lost 0 bases, the J end lost 8 bases, and 10 bases lay between the germline ends. Germline CDR1 SNHLY, CDR2 FYNNEI. CDR3 length: 14 residues. CDR3 coding DNA: TGTGCCAGCAGTGAAGCGCTTCTTTGGGAAAAACTGTTTTTT. Its translation: CASSEALLWEKLFF.

J is TRBJ1-1 and V is TRBV25-1; D gene uncertain. The CDR3 spans 15 residues. Germline V gene data show CDR1 as MGHDK and CDR2 as SYGVNS. Trimming cost V 6 bases and J 1 base, with 15 bases left between them. The CDR3 nucleotides are TGTGCCAGCAGCAGATTTGAGATACCGAACACTGAAGCTTTCTTT. As protein: CASSRFEIPNTEAFF.

The gene calls are TRBV6-1 and TRBJ2-7, with TRBD2 identical over 14 bases. The last part of the DNA fits TRBJ2-5 better; the J call may be wrong. Germline V gives CDR1 MNHNS, CDR2 SASEGT. CDR3 length equals 18 residues. The CDR3 loop is CASADRPGTSGSKETQYF. CDR3 DNA: TGTGCCAGCGCGGACAGGCCTGGGACTAGCGGGAGCAAAGAGACCCAGTACTTC.

The sample holds many counts of this clonotype. The V call is TRBV5-1, the J call TRBJ2-1; TRBD1 agrees at 8 bases. The CDR3 contains 16 residues. Per germline, CDR1 SGHRS and CDR2 YFSETQ. Germline trimming cut 4 bases from V and 8 bases from J; bases unmatched to any gene: 14. The CDR3 DNA reads as TGCGCCAGCAGCCGAAGGGGGGTGGACAGGGACCATGAGCAGTTCTTC. This sequence encodes CASSRRGVDRDHEQFF.

The chain recombines TRBV12-5 with TRBJ2-2; 9 nucleotides agree with TRBD1. The CDR3 length is 16 residues. CDR1 is LGHNT, CDR2 FRNRAP, per germline. Unmatched junction bases numbered 7, after V lost 5 bases and J lost 3 bases. CDR3 bases: TGTGCTAGTGGTCGCCCTCGGACAGGGGACACCGGGGAGCTGTTTTTT. It codes for CASGRPRTGDTGELFF.

This clonotype was picked up one time. This rearrangement joins TRBV20-1 to TRBJ2-4, with D unresolved. The J call may be in error: the DNA end matches TRBJ2-5 better. The germline CDR1 and CDR2 sequences are DFQATT and SNEGSKA (reference sequence). CDR3 size: 14 residues. This CDR3 is CSARAASTGETQYF. The CDR3 nucleotides are TGCAGTGCTAGGGCAGCGAGCACGGGAGAGACCCAGTACTTC.

This sequence joins TRBV7-2 and TRBJ2-7; unclear D gene. The closer fit of TRBJ2-1 to the DNA end suggests the J call may be wrong. Germline CDR1 is SGHTA and CDR2 is FQGNSA. The CDR3 contains 14 residues. As DNA, the CDR3 is TGTGCCAGCAGCTGGGTCCAGGCGCAGATAGGGCAGTTCTTC. It specifies CASSWVQAQIGQFF.